This TCR gamma chain originates from a study of Vδ1+ human thymocytes. Overall study results and limits: In the thymus, TRG and TRD repertoires looked highly polyclonal with Gaussian CDR3 lengths. Unexpected Vdelta2 sequences could cause misinterpretation of bulk repertoire data. Approximately 19% of thymic delta-chain sequences were Vdelta2, with few Vdelta3, unlike blood Vdelta1+ controls.

From germline, CDR1 is EGSTGY and CDR2 YDSYTSSV. V trimming: 3 bases; J trimming: 7 bases; junction bases outside the gene matches: 18. The CDR3 length is 16 residues. Sequences come from RNA converted to cDNA by reverse transcription. CDR3 amplicons came from multiplex PCR with pooled V-gene forward and constant-region reverse primers. TCRdb re-called clones from the multiplex PCR reads via CATT. The data contain 25,000 to 35,000 gamma-chain clones, 20% of them singletons. Of note for this clone: Its antigen remains unidentified.

The origin of this receptor is a boy in the first two years of life who had congenital heart surgery. The V gene is TRGV4, the J gene TRGJ1 or TRGJ2. Sample: Vdelta1+ gamma-delta thymocytes from the thymus. Subset described: FACS-sorted CD3+ TCRalphabeta- TCRVdelta1+ TCRVdelta2- thymocytes. The CDR3 reads CATWDLYSVVPYKKLF. CDR3 in DNA: TGTGCCACCTGGGATTTGTATTCTGTGGTCCCGTATAAGAAACTCTTT.